Sequencing of this T cell receptor beta chain was carried out in a study of blood T cells in healthy people across ages. Primed by a sample-barcoded 5' primer and a J-beta primer mix, a second PCR proceeded for roughly 6 to 12 cycles. Using its own MiXCR run on the 5' RACE reads, TCRdb lists one record per CDR3 protein. The table records about a million distinct CDR3 sequences, about 53% of them present only once. Of note for this clonotype: Antigen specificity is unknown.

Study-level points and caveats: When set beside aged donors, long-lived donors presented more naive CD4+ cells and higher diversity.

The donors, all healthy, were Caucasians living in Russia, aged about 6 to 90. Isolation recovered at least 6.5 million PBMCs from every sample. The TCR comes from a woman aged 60-70 years in good health. The material sequenced was blood.

The CDR3 region has the DNA TGTGCCAGCAGTCTCAATCCGGGACCCGAGCAGTACTTC. Its protein is CASSLNPGPEQYF. The gene calls are TRBV28 and TRBJ2-4; D possibly uses TRBD1 or TRBD2 (5 bases each). The J call may be mistaken, given a closer DNA end match to TRBJ2-7. CDR3 length: 13 amino acids. CDR1 is MDHEN and CDR2 is SYDVKM in the germline V gene.